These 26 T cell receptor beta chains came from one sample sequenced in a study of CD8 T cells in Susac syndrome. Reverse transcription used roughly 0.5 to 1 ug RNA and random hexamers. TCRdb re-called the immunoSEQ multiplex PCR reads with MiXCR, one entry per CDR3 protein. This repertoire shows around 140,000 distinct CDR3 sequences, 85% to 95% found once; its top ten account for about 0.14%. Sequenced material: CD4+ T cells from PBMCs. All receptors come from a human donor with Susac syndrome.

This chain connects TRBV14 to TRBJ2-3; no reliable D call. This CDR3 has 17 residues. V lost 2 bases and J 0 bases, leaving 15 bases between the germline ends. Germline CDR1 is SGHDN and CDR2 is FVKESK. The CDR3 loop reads CASSQRWVSSSTDTQYF. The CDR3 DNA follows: TGTGCCAGCAGCCAAAGATGGGTATCTTCTAGCACAGATACGCAGTATTTT.

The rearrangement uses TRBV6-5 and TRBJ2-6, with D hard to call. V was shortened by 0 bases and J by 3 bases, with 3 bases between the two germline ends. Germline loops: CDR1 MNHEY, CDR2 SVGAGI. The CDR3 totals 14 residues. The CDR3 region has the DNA TGTGCCAGCAGTTACTCGGTTGGGGCCAACGTCCTGACTTTC. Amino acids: CASSYSVGANVLTF.

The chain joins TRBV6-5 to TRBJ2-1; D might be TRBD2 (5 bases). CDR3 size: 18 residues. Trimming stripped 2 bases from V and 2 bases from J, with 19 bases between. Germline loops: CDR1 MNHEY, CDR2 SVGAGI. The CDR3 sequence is CASSYGYGRDPAYNEQFF. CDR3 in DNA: TGTGCCAGCAGTTACGGATATGGACGGGATCCCGCCTACAATGAGCAGTTCTTC.

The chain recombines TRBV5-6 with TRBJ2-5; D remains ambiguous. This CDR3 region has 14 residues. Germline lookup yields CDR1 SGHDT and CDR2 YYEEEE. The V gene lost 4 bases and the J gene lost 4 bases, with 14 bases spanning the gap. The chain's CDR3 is CASSPWASRETQYF. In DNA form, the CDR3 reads TGTGCCAGCAGCCCCTGGGCCAGCAGAGAGACCCAGTACTTC.

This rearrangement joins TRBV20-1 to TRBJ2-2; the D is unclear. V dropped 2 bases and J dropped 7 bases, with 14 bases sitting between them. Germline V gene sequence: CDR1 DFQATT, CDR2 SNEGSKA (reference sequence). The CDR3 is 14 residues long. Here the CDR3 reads CSARSGLAVGELFF. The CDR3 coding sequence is TGCAGTGCTAGATCCGGTCTTGCGGTCGGGGAGCTGTTTTTT.

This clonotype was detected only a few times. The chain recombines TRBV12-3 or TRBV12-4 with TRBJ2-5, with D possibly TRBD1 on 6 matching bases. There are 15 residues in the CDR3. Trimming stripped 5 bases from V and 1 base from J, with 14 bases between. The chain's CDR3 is CASSPGTGTQETQYF. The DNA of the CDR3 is TGTGCCAGCAGTCCTGGTACAGGGACCCAAGAGACCCAGTACTTC.

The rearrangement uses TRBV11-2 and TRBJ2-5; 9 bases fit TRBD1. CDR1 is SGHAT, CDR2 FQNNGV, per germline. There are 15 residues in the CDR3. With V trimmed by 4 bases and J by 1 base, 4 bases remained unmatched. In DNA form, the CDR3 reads TGTGCCAGCAGCTGGGGACAGGGCCGCCAAGAGACCCAGTACTTC. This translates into CASSWGQGRQETQYF. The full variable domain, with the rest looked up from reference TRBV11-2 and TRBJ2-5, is EAGVAQSPRYKIIEKRQSVAFWCNPISGHATLYWYQQILGQGPKLLIQFQNNGVVDDSQLPKDRFSAERLKGVDSTLKIQPAKLEDSAVYLCASSWGQGRQETQYFGPGTRLLVL.

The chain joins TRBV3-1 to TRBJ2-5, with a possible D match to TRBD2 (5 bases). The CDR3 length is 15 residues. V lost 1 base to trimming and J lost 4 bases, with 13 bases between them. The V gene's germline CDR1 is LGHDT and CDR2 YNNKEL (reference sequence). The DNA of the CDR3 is TGTGCCAGCAGCCAAGTGGACGGGAAAGGAGAGACCCAGTACTTC. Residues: CASSQVDGKGETQYF.

The CDR3 here is CAIGLNNQPQHF. CDR3 DNA sequence: TGTGCCATCGGTTTGAACAATCAGCCCCAGCATTTT. The chain combines TRBV10-3 with TRBJ1-5; D call uncertain. CDR3 size: 12 residues. The ends were cut back, 8 bases at V and 3 bases at J, with 8 bases in the middle. CDR1 and CDR2 (germline): ENHRY, SYGVKD.

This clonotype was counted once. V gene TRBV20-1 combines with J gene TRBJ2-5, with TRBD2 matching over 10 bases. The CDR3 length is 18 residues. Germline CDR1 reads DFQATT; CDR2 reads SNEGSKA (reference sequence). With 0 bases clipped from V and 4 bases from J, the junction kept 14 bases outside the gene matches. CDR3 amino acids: CSARELAGSKDRTETQYF. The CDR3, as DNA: TGCAGTGCTAGAGAACTAGCGGGGAGTAAGGACCGTACAGAGACCCAGTACTTC.

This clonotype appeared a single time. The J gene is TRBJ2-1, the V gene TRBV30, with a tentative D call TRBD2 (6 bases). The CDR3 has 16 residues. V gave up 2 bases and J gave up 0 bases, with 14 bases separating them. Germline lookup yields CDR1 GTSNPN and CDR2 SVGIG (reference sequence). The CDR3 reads CAWSPKGLSSYNEQFF. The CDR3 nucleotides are TGTGCCTGGAGTCCAAAGGGACTTAGCTCCTACAATGAGCAGTTCTTC.

The chain's CDR3 is CASSDPGRPLSEQYF. CDR3 coding DNA: TGTGCCAGCAGTGATCCGGGACGGCCCCTAAGCGAGCAGTACTTC. This rearrangement joins TRBV2 to TRBJ2-7; D tentatively reads TRBD1 or TRBD2 (5 bases each). V was clipped by 3 bases and J by 6 bases, with 18 bases between them. The CDR3 has 15 amino acids. In germline, CDR1 is SNHLY, CDR2 FYNNEI.

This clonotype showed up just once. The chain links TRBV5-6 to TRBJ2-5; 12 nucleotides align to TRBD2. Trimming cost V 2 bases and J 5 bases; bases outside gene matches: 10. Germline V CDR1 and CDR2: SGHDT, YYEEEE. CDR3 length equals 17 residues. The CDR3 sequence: CASSFGASGGDQETQYF. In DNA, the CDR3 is TGTGCCAGCAGCTTCGGTGCTAGCGGGGGGGATCAGGAGACCCAGTACTTC.

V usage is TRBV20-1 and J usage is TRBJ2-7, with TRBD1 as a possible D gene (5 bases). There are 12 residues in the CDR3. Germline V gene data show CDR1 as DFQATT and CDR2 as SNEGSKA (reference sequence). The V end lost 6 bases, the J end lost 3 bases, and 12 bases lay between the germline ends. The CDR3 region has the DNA TGCAGTGCAAACAGGAGAAACTACGAGCAGTACTTC. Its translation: CSANRRNYEQYF.

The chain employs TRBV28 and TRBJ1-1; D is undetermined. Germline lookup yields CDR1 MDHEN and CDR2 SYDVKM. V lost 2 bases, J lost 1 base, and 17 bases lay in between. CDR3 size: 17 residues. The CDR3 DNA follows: TGTGCCAGCAGTTTAATGTGGGTAAGGGTCACGAACACTGAAGCTTTCTTT. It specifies CASSLMWVRVTNTEAFF.

CDR3 residues: CSARYENTEAFF. The CDR3 DNA reads TGCAGTGCTAGGTACGAGAACACTGAAGCTTTCTTT. The rearrangement uses TRBV20-1 and TRBJ1-1; D is ambiguous. The CDR3 has 12 amino acids. Germline V gene lookup returns CDR1 DFQATT and CDR2 SNEGSKA (reference sequence). V lost 3 bases to trimming and J lost 1 base, with 6 bases between them.

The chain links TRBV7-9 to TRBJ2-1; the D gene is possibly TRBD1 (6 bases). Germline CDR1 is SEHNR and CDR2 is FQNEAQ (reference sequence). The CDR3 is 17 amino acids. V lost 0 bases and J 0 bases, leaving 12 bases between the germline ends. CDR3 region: CASSLAGALFSYNEQFF. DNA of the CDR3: TGTGCCAGCAGCTTAGCGGGGGCCCTATTCTCCTACAATGAGCAGTTCTTC.

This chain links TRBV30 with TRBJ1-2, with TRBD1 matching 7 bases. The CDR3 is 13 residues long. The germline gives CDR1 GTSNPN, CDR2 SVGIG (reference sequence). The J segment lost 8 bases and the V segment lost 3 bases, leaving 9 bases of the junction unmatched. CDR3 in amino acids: CAWRADRVGGYTF. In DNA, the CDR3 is TGTGCCTGGAGAGCCGACAGGGTCGGGGGCTACACCTTC.

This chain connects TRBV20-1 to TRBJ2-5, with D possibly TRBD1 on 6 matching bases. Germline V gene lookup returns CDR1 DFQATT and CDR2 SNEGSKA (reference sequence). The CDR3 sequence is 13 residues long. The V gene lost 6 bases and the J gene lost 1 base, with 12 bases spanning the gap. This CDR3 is CSAPVRGQETQYF. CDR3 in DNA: TGCAGTGCACCGGTCAGGGGCCAAGAGACCCAGTACTTC.

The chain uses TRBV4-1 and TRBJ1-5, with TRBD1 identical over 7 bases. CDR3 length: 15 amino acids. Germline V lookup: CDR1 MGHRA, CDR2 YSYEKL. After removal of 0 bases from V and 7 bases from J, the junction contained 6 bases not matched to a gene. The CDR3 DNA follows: TGCGCCAGCAGCCAAGACCCAGGGGGGACGCAGCCCCAGCATTTT. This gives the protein CASSQDPGGTQPQHF.

CDR3 nucleotides: TGTGCCAGCACCTCCCCCAGCGAAGGGGAGACCCAGTACTTC. This sequence encodes CASTSPSEGETQYF. The chain uses TRBV7-9 and TRBJ2-5, with D unresolved. The CDR3 spans 14 residues. V gave up 7 bases and J gave up 5 bases, with 17 bases separating them. Germline V gene sequence: CDR1 SEHNR, CDR2 FQNEAQ (reference sequence).

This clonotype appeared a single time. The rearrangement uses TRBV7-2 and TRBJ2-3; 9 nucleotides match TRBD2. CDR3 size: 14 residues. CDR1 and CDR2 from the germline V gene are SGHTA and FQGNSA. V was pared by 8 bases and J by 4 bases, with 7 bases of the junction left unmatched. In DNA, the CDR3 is TGTGCCAGCCTTGCGGGAGGGTTTCCAGATACGCAGTATTTT. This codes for CASLAGGFPDTQYF.

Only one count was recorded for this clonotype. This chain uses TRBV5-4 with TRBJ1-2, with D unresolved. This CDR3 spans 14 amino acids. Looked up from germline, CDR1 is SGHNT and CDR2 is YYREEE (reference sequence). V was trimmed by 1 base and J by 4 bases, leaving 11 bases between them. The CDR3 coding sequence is TGTGCCAGCAGCTTGAGGGCGGCGTCCTATGGCTACACCTTC. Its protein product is CASSLRAASYGYTF.

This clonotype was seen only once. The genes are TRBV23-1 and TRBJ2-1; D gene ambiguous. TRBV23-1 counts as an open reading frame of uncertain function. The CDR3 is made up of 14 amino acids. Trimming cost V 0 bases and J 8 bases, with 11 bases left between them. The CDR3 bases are TGCGCCAGCAGTCAATCTGGAGTGGCCGATGAGCAGTTCTTC. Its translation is CASSQSGVADEQFF.

The CDR3 bases are TGTGCCAGCAGCCAAGGGGGATCTGAAGCTTTCTTT. Its translation: CASSQGGSEAFF. The chain employs TRBV14 and TRBJ1-1; D gene ambiguous. V was cut by 1 base and J by 6 bases, with 6 bases left in between. The CDR3 totals 12 residues. The germline V gene has CDR1 SGHDN and CDR2 FVKESK.

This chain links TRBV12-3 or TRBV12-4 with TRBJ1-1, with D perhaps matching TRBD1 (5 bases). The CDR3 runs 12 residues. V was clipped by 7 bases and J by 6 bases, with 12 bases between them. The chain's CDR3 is CASTVGGAEAFF. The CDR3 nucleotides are TGTGCCAGCACCGTCGGGGGGGCTGAAGCTTTCTTT.